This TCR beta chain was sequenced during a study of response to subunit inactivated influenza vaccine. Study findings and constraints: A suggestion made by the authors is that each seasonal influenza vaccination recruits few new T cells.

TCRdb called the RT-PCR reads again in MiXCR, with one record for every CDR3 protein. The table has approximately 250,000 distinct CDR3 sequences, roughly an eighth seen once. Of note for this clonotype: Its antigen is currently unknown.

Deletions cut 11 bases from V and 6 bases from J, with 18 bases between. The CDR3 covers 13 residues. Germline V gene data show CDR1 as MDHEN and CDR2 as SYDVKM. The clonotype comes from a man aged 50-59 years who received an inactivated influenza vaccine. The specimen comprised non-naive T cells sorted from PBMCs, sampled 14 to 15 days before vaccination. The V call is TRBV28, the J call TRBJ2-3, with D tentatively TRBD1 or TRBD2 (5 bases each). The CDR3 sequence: CAPTRGGPDTQYF. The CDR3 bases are TGTGCCCCGACGAGGGGTGGGCCGGATACGCAGTATTTT. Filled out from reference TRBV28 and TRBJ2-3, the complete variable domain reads DVKVTQSSRYLVKRTGEKVFLECVQDMDHENMFWYRQDPGLGLRLIYFSYDVKMKEKGDIPEGYSVSREKKERFSLILESASTNQTSMYLCAPTRGGPDTQYFGPGTRLTVL.